This record looks at one T cell receptor beta chain sequence and its context. Its antigen is not identified. This specimen belongs to a study of cytomegalovirus exposure and HLA in healthy donors. Primers for the PCR totalled 60 Vbeta and 13 Jbeta. TCRdb keeps only in-frame clones here, not all; method: immunoSEQ multiplex PCR. Of about 130,000 clones in the sample, around 75% were seen once. The CDR3 loop spans 14 amino acids. V dropped 1 base and J dropped 2 bases, with 8 bases sitting between them. Germline V gene lookup returns CDR1 SGHVS and CDR2 FQNEAQ. Overall study findings and caveats: TRBV6-2, TRBV6-3 and other indistinguishable V segments were excluded.

J is TRBJ1-2 and V is TRBV7-8; a possible D gene is TRBD1 (5 bases). The receptor was isolated from a man aged 25 to 45 in good health and CMV-seronegative. The sample taken for sequencing was PBMCs. The CDR3 here is CASSLGGRNYGYTF. The CDR3 DNA reads TGTGCCAGCAGCTTAGGGGGCAGAAACTATGGCTACACCTTC.